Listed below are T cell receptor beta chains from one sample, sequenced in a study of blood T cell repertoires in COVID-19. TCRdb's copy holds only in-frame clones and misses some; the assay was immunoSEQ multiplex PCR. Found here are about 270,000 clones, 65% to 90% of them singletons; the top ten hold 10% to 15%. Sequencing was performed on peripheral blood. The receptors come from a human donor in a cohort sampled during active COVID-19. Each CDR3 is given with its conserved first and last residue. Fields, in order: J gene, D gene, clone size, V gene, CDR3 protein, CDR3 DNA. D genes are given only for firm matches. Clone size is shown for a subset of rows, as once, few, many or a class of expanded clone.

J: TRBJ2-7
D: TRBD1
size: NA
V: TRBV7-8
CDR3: CASSLRGQSSEQYF
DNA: TGTGCCAGCAGCTTAAGGGGACAGTCCTCCGAGCAGTACTTC

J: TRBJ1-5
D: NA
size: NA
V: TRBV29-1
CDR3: CSVEGGGGQPQHF
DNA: TGCAGCGTTGAAGGGGGAGGGGGGCAGCCCCAGCATTTT

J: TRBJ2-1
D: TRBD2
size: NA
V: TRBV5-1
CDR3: CASRGLAIHNEQFF
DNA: TGCGCCAGCAGGGGACTAGCGATACACAATGAGCAGTTCTTC

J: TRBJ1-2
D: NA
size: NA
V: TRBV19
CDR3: CASSPRTAVSGYTF
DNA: TGTGCCAGTAGTCCCCGGACAGCCGTTTCTGGCTACACCTTC

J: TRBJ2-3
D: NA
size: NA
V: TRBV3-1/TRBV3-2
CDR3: CASSLSEASTDTQYF
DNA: TGTGCCAGCAGCCTCTCGGAGGCTAGCACAGATACGCAGTATTTT

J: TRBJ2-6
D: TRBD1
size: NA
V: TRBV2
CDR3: CASSAPRGGANVLTF
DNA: TGTGCCAGCAGTGCGCCCAGGGGGGGGGCCAACGTCCTGACTTTC

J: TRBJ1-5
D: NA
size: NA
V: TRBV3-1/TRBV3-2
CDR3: CASSHRGENQPQHF
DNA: TGTGCCAGCAGCCACCGTGGAGAGAATCAGCCCCAGCATTTT

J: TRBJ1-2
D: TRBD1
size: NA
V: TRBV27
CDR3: CASSTRTGEFGYTF
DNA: TGTGCCAGCAGTACACGGACAGGGGAATTTGGCTACACCTTC

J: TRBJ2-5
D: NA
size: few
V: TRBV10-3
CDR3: CAISRDKYQETQYF
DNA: TGTGCCATCAGTAGAGACAAGTACCAAGAGACCCAGTACTTC

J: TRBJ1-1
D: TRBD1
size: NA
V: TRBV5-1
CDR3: CASSPGQKGTEAFF
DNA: TGCGCCAGCAGCCCGGGACAGAAGGGGACTGAAGCTTTCTTT

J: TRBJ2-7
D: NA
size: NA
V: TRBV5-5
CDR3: CASSLGEDLAYEQYF
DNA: TGTGCCAGCAGCTTGGGGGAGGACCTCGCCTACGAGCAGTACTTC

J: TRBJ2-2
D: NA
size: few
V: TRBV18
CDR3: CASSLSNTGELFF
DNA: TGTGCCAGCTCACTCTCGAACACCGGGGAGCTGTTTTTT

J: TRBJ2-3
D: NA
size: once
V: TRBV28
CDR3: CASHRQGRRNTDTQYF
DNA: TGTGCCTCTCATCGGCAGGGGCGCAGGAACACAGATACGCAGTATTTT

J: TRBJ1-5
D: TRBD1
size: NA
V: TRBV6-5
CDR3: CASGSGGNQPQHF
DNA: TGTGCCAGCGGGTCAGGGGGGAATCAGCCCCAGCATTTT

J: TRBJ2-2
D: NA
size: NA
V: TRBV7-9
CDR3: CASSLMGVDTGELFF
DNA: TGTGCCAGCAGCTTAATGGGAGTGGACACCGGGGAGCTGTTTTTT

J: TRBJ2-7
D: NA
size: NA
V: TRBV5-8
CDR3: CASSPRGLTSYEQYF
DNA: TGTGCCAGCAGCCCCAGGGGCCTCACCTCCTACGAGCAGTACTTC

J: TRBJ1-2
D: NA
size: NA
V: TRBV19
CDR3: CASSGWGAVGSGYTF
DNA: TGTGCCAGTAGTGGTTGGGGCGCGGTTGGAAGTGGCTACACCTTC

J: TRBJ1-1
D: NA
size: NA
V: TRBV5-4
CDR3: CASSFGVGNTEAFF
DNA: TGTGCCAGCAGCTTCGGGGTTGGGAACACTGAAGCTTTCTTT

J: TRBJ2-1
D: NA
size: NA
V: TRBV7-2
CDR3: CASSPQKTPTNEQFF
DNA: TGTGCCAGCAGCCCACAGAAAACCCCCACCAATGAGCAGTTCTTC

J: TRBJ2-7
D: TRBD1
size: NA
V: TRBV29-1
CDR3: CSVCRQGSYEQYF
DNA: TGCAGCGTTTGTCGACAGGGATCCTACGAGCAGTACTTC

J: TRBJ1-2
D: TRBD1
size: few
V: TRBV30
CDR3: CAWRHRGLYGYTF
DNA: TGTGCCTGGAGGCACAGGGGCCTCTATGGCTACACCTTC

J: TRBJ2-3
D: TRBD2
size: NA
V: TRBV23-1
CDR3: CASSHGAGLTHTQYF
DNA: TGCGCCAGCAGTCATGGAGCGGGGCTCACACATACGCAGTATTTT

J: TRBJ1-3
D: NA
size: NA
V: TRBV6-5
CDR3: CASMSGNTIYF
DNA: TGTGCCAGCATGAGCGGAAACACCATATATTTT

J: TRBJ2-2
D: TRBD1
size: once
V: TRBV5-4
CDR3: CASSTRQGRTGELFF
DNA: TGTGCCAGCAGCACCAGACAGGGAAGGACCGGGGAGCTGTTTTTT

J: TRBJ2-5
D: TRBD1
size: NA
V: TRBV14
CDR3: CASSQRSGRGHETQYF
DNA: TGTGCCAGCAGCCAACGATCGGGCAGGGGGCATGAGACCCAGTACTTC

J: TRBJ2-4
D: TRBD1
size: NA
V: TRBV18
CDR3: CASSPDRALQYF
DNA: TGTGCCAGCTCACCTGACAGGGCCTTACAGTACTTC

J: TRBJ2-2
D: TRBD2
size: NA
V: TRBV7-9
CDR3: CASSLGLAGITGELFF
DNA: TGTGCCAGCAGCTTAGGACTAGCGGGGATCACCGGGGAGCTGTTTTTT

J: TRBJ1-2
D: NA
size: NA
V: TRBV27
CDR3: CASSSYRSHYGYTF
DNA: TGTGCCAGCAGTTCCTACCGAAGCCACTATGGCTACACCTTC

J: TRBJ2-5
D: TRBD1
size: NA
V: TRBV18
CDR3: CASSDWTGGAETQYF
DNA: TGTGCCAGCTCAGATTGGACAGGGGGCGCCGAGACCCAGTACTTC

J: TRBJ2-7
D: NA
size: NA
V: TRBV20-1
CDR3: CSASFDRTRDEQYF
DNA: TGCAGTGCTAGTTTCGACAGGACCCGGGACGAGCAGTACTTC

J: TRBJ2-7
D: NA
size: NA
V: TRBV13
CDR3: CASSTLGPNRYEQYF
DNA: TGTGCCAGCAGCACTTTGGGGCCGAATAGGTACGAGCAGTACTTC

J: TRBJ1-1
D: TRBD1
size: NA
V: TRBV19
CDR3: CASSIEGAPMLAFF
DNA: TGTGCCAGTAGTATCGAGGGGGCTCCTATGCTTGCTTTCTTT

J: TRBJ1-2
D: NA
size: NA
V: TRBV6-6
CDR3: CASSSSTASHGYTF
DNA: TGTGCCAGCAGTTCATCGACAGCTTCTCATGGCTACACCTTC

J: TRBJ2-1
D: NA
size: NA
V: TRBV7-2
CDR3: CASSLGDHAGQFF
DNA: TGTGCCAGCAGCTTAGGAGACCACGCAGGGCAGTTCTTC

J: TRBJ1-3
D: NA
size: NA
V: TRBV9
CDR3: CASSVAEATGNTIYF
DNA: TGTGCCAGCAGCGTAGCTGAGGCAACTGGAAACACCATATATTTT

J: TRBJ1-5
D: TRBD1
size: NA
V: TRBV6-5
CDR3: CASTERDRDRQPQHF
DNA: TGTGCCAGCACCGAAAGGGACAGGGATAGGCAGCCCCAGCATTTT

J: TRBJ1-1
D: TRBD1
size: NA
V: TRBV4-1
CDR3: CASSQRPGQGHTEAFF
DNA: TGCGCCAGCAGCCAGAGGCCGGGACAGGGGCACACTGAAGCTTTCTTT

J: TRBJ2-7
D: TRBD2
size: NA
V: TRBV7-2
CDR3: CASSSWTSGSSYEQYF
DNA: TGTGCCAGCAGCTCGTGGACTAGCGGGAGCTCCTACGAGCAGTACTTC

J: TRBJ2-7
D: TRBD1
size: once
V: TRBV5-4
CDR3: CASSHLDRGYEQYF
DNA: TGTGCCAGCAGCCACCTCGACAGGGGCTACGAGCAGTACTTC

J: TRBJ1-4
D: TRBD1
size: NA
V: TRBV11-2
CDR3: CASGPPRGQVNEKLFF
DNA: TGTGCCAGCGGGCCCCCTAGGGGGCAAGTTAATGAAAAACTGTTTTTT